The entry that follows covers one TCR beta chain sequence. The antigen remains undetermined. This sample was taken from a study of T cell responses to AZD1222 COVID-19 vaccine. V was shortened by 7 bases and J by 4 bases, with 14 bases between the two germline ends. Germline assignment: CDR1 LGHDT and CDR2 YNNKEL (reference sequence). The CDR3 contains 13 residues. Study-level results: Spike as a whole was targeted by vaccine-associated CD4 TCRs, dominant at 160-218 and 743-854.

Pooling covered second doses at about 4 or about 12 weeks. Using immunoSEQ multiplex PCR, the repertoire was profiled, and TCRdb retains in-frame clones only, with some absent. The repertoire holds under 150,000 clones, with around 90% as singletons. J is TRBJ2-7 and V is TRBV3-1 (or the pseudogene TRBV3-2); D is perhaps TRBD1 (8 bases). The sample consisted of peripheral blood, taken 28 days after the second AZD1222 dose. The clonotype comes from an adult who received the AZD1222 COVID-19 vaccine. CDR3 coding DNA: TGTGCCAGCAACAACAGGGGGGGGTACGAGCAGTACTTC. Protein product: CASNNRGGYEQYF.